Following are 27 T cell receptor beta chains from one sample sequenced in a study of blood T cells in healthy people across ages (dated by TCRdb to between 2015 and 2016). Libraries were built with 5' RACE. The listed sequencing device is Illumina HiSeq 2500. A second roughly 7 to 11 cycle PCR used a sample-barcoded 5' primer and a J-beta primer mix. Using fastp trimming at Q25 and MiXCR clonotype assembly, TCRdb reanalyzed the public sequencing data and kept in-frame beta chains. Each CDR3 protein appears once, grouped with its most common genes and DNA. For this sample the table gives around 400,000 distinct CDR3 sequences, of which about half were detected only once. About 54% of the sample is taken by the ten largest. The material sequenced was blood. The receptors originated from a man between 60 and 75 years old in good health.

The rearrangement uses TRBV29-1 and TRBJ2-5; 7 bases fit TRBD1. Germline CDR1 reads SQVTM; CDR2 reads ANQGSEA. The CDR3 loop spans 12 amino acids. Unmatched junction bases numbered 7, after V lost 8 bases and J lost 4 bases. The CDR3 region is CSSQGVGETQYF. The DNA for the CDR3 is TGCAGCTCCCAGGGGGTTGGAGAGACCCAGTACTTC.

The chain carries TRBV7-2 and TRBJ2-5; tentatively, D is TRBD2 (5 bases). Judging by the DNA end, TRBJ2-7 fits better; the J call may be wrong. Per germline, CDR1 SGHTA and CDR2 FQGNSA. The CDR3 loop spans 14 amino acids. For the CDR3, the DNA is TGTGCCAGCAGCTTGGGCCAGACTACCTACGAGCAGTACTTC. The encoded protein is CASSLGQTTYEQYF.

The table lists this clonotype with a few counts. V is TRBV6-1 and J is TRBJ2-3, with 7 bases fitting TRBD1. V lost 6 bases and J lost 3; bases outside the gene matches: 6. This CDR3 is 14 amino acids long. Germline CDR1 and CDR2: MNHNS and SASEGT. The CDR3, as DNA: TGTGCCAGCAGGTCGGGACAGTATACAGATACGCAGTATTTT. Its translation: CASRSGQYTDTQYF.

The CDR3 protein is CASSQEIRGVDEQFF. The CDR3 DNA reads TGCGCCAGCAGCCAAGAAATAAGGGGTGTCGATGAGCAGTTCTTC. The gene calls are TRBV4-3 and TRBJ2-1, with D perhaps matching TRBD1 (5 bases). Germline CDR1 and CDR2: LGHNA and YSLEER. V shed 0 bases and J shed 8 bases, with 14 bases lying between them. The CDR3 contains 15 residues.

The genes are TRBV7-8 and TRBJ2-3; 11 bases agree with TRBD2. This CDR3 is built from 17 residues. V lost 3 bases, J lost 1 base, and 6 bases stayed unmatched. Germline CDR1 reads SGHVS; CDR2 reads FQNEAQ. CDR3 DNA sequence: TGTGCCAGCAGCTTGCGGACTAGCGGGTTACGCACAGATACGCAGTATTTT. Amino acid sequence: CASSLRTSGLRTDTQYF.

The rearrangement links TRBV18 to TRBJ1-4, with 9 bases fitting TRBD1. The germline V gene encodes CDR1 KGHSH and CDR2 LQKENI. The V and J ends lost 6 bases and 7 bases, in that order; junction bases with no gene match: 12. The CDR3 has 16 amino acids. The CDR3 sequence: CASSPSLQGAGEKLFF. The DNA of the CDR3 is TGTGCCAGCTCGCCATCCTTACAGGGGGCGGGTGAAAAACTGTTTTTT.

This clonotype was picked up one time. V and J are TRBV10-3 and TRBJ1-4; possible D gene TRBD1, 5 bases. V shed 2 bases and J shed 3 bases, with 10 bases lying between them. The CDR3 runs 15 residues. The germline CDR1 and CDR2 sequences are ENHRY and SYGVKD. This chain's CDR3 is CAISETGRSNEKLFF. CDR3 bases: TGTGCCATCAGTGAGACAGGACGGTCTAATGAAAAACTGTTTTTT.

CDR3 in amino acids: CASSPAGQPSYEQYF. In nucleotides, the CDR3 is TGTGCCAGTAGTCCGGCCGGACAGCCCTCCTACGAGCAGTACTTC. The chain recombines TRBV19 with TRBJ2-7, with D perhaps matching TRBD1 (6 bases). The CDR3 runs 15 residues. CDR1 is LNHDA, CDR2 SQIVND, per germline (reference sequence). Trimming took 5 bases from V and 0 from J, leaving 14 bases between them.

The chain uses TRBV7-8 and TRBJ2-4, with 12 bases aligning to TRBD2. The tail of the sequence fits TRBJ2-5 better, so the J call may be wrong. The length of the CDR3 is 16 residues. Germline CDR1 SGHVS, CDR2 FQNEAQ. For the CDR3, the DNA is TGTGCCAGCAGCGACGGACTAGCGGGGACCCCCAAGACCCAGTACTTC. The encoded protein is CASSDGLAGTPKTQYF.

The gene calls are TRBV6-2 or TRBV6-3 and TRBJ2-3, with 10 bases lining up with TRBD2. The germline V gene encodes CDR1 MNHEY and CDR2 SVGEGT. Losses at the gene ends were 2 bases for V and 2 bases for J; bases not matched to a gene: 7. There are 17 residues in the CDR3. CDR3: CASSYAASGGPTDTQYF. The CDR3 nucleotides are TGTGCCAGCAGTTACGCCGCTAGCGGGGGTCCCACAGATACGCAGTATTTT.

This clonotype showed up just a few times. J is TRBJ2-7 and V is TRBV2, with 7 positions matching TRBD1. V was clipped by 4 bases and J by 7 bases; unmatched bases: 7. This CDR3 spans 13 amino acids. Germline V gene data show CDR1 as SNHLY and CDR2 as FYNNEI. CDR3 sequence (DNA): TGTGCCAGCAGTGTCGACAGGGTAGAAGAGCAGTACTTC. Translating it yields CASSVDRVEEQYF.

The rearrangement uses TRBV20-1 and TRBJ2-7, with D maybe TRBD1 (6 bases). Germline V gene sequence: CDR1 DFQATT, CDR2 SNEGSKA (reference sequence). This CDR3 spans 13 amino acids. Trimming left V 5 bases short and J 0 bases short, with 11 bases between. CDR3 sequence reads: CSAPRGASYEQYF. CDR3 DNA: TGCAGTGCTCCCAGGGGTGCCTCCTACGAGCAGTACTTC.

This sequence joins TRBV29-1 and TRBJ2-1; TRBD2 aligns across 10 bases. Germline V gene data show CDR1 as SQVTM and CDR2 as ANQGSEA. The CDR3 is 17 amino acids. V gave up 8 bases and J gave up 4 bases; unmatched junction bases: 17. The CDR3 protein is CSISRGSGRKSYNEQFF. DNA for the CDR3: TGCAGCATATCTCGGGGTAGCGGGAGGAAATCTTACAATGAGCAGTTCTTC.

The V call is TRBV7-9, the J call TRBJ1-1, with TRBD1 identical over 7 bases. V gave up 5 bases and J gave up 11 bases; unmatched junction bases: 14. Germline CDR1 and CDR2: SEHNR and FQNEAQ (reference sequence). CDR3 size: 14 residues. CDR3 sequence reads: CASSPKRGLVEAFF. CDR3 bases: TGTGCCAGCAGCCCAAAGAGGGGGCTTGTTGAGGCTTTCTTT.

The gene calls are TRBV12-3 or TRBV12-4 and TRBJ1-1; D may be TRBD1 (6 bases). This CDR3 is 13 amino acids long. Trimming cost V 6 bases and J 0 bases, with 8 bases left between them. For the CDR3, the DNA is TGTGCCAGCAGCACAGGGATGAACACTGAAGCTTTCTTT. Protein product: CASSTGMNTEAFF.

As concerns this clonotype: Given a much more abundant clone one base away, this may be a read error. The CDR3 DNA sequence: TGTGCCACCAGTGATGCGGTACAGCTGAACACCGGGGAGCTGTTTTTT. Translated, it gives CATSDAVQLNTGELFF. V is TRBV24-1 and J is TRBJ2-2; D not certain. Germline V gene lookup returns CDR1 KGHDR and CDR2 SFDVKD. The length of the CDR3 is 16 residues. The V and J ends lost 3 bases and 1 base respectively, with 11 bases between them.

The rearrangement uses TRBV3-1 and TRBJ2-5, with D maybe TRBD2 (5 bases). The germline V gene has CDR1 LGHDT and CDR2 YNNKEL (reference sequence). Trimming pared 5 bases from V and 11 bases from J, leaving 21 bases between. The CDR3 contains 14 residues. The CDR3: CASSSLVVAGEQYF. The DNA for the CDR3 is TGTGCCAGCAGCTCATTAGTTGTCGCCGGGGAGCAGTACTTC.

This clonotype was found a few times. The chain uses TRBV7-2 and TRBJ2-3, with 10 nucleotides matching TRBD2. Germline values: CDR1 SGHTA, CDR2 FQGNSA. V lost 8 bases and J lost 6; bases outside the gene matches: 14. The CDR3 is 16 residues long. CDR3 in amino acids: CASSRTASGRFDTQYF. Written as DNA, the CDR3 is TGTGCCAGCTCCCGAACGGCTAGCGGGAGATTTGATACGCAGTATTTT.

V is TRBV7-2 and J is TRBJ2-3; TRBD2 matches at 10 bases. CDR1 is SGHTA, CDR2 FQGNSA, per germline. This CDR3 is 15 amino acids long. V shed 4 bases, J shed 5 bases, and the junction held 6 bases outside the gene matches. The CDR3 sequence is CASSYSGRAEDTQYF. The CDR3 DNA reads TGTGCCAGCAGCTACAGCGGGAGGGCCGAAGATACGCAGTATTTT.

The V and J genes are TRBV20-1 and TRBJ2-4; 8 bases are shared with TRBD2. Judging by the DNA end, TRBJ2-7 fits better; the J call may be wrong. Looked up from germline, CDR1 is DFQATT and CDR2 is SNEGSKA (reference sequence). This CDR3 is built from 15 residues. CDR3 loop: CSARLRTAGDYEQYF. As DNA, the CDR3 is TGCAGTGCTAGACTCCGGACAGCGGGAGACTACGAGCAGTACTTC.

This chain's CDR3 is CASSPDAYGYTF. CDR3 nucleotides: TGTGCCAGCAGTCCCGACGCATATGGCTACACCTTC. V gene TRBV6-6 combines with J gene TRBJ1-2; D not certain. Germline lookup yields CDR1 MNHNY and CDR2 SVGAGI (reference sequence). The V gene lost 5 bases and the J gene lost 5 bases, with 9 bases spanning the gap. The CDR3 length is 12 residues.

Details on this clonotype: The junction shows a germline mismatch at one end, possibly a read error. The chain couples TRBV7-2 to TRBJ1-2; possibly TRBD1 for D (6 bases). CDR3 size: 14 residues. Germline lookup yields CDR1 SGHTA and CDR2 FQGNSA. The CDR3 DNA reads TGTGCCAGCAGCTCCGAGGGGGGCAACTGTGGCTACACCTTC. It is translated as CASSSEGGNCGYTF.

This clonotype was seen once. This chain uses TRBV30 with TRBJ1-2; a weak D match, TRBD1 (5 bases). Trimming removed 5 bases from V and 7 bases from J, with 17 bases in between. The CDR3 is 13 residues long. Germline V gives CDR1 GTSNPN, CDR2 SVGIG (reference sequence). The CDR3 DNA sequence: TGTGCCTGGGACGTCGGGGGAACGGGTGGCTACACCTTC. The encoded protein is CAWDVGGTGGYTF.

The chain employs TRBV5-1 and TRBJ2-3; TRBD2 matches at 7 bases. The J segment lost 1 base and the V segment lost 2 bases, leaving 7 bases of the junction unmatched. The CDR3 is made up of 16 amino acids. Germline assignment: CDR1 SGHRS and CDR2 YFSETQ. This CDR3 reads CASSLGSGRGTDTQYF. The CDR3 DNA sequence: TGCGCCAGCAGCTTAGGTTCTGGGAGGGGCACAGATACGCAGTATTTT.

This clonotype was counted a few times. The genes are TRBV4-3 and TRBJ2-4, with D possibly being TRBD2 (6 bases). The DNA end favors TRBJ2-7, so the J call may be wrong. Germline V lookup: CDR1 LGHNA, CDR2 YSLEER. This CDR3 contains 14 residues. The CDR3 protein is CASSQAGGGYEQYF. DNA for the CDR3: TGCGCCAGCAGCCAAGCCGGCGGAGGGTACGAGCAGTACTTC.

V is TRBV4-2 and J is TRBJ2-7, with D perhaps TRBD1 (6 bases). Germline V CDR1 and CDR2: LGHNA, YNFKEQ. V lost 1 base and J lost 4, with 14 bases in between. This CDR3 is built from 15 residues. CDR3 bases: TGTGCCAGCAGCCAAGTATGGGACATCGAGTACGAGCAGTACTTC. Protein: CASSQVWDIEYEQYF.

The gene calls are TRBV20-1 and TRBJ1-6; 9 positions match TRBD1. The CDR3 length is 14 residues. V lost 5 bases and J lost 7; bases outside the gene matches: 6. Germline CDR1 DFQATT, CDR2 SNEGSKA (reference sequence). CDR3 DNA sequence: TGCAGTGCTGATACGGACAGGGGAAATTCACCCCTCCACTTT. It is translated as CSADTDRGNSPLHF.